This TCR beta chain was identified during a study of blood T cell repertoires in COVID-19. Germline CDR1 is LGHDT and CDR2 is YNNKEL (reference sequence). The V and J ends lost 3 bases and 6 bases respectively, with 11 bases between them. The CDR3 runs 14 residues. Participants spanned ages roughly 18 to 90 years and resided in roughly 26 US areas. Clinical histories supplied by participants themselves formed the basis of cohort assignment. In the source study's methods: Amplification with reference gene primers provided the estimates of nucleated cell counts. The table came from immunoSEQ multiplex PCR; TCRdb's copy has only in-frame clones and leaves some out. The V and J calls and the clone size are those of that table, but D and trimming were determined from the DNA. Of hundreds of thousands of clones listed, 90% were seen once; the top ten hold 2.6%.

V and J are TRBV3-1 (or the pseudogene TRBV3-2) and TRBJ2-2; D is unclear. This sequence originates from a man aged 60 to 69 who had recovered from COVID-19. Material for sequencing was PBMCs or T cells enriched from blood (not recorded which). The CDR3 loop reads CASSHYPVAGELFF. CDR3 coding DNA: TGTGCCAGCAGCCACTATCCGGTCGCCGGGGAGCTGTTTTTT.